Presented here are 27 T cell receptor beta chains from one specimen sequenced in a study of cytomegalovirus exposure and HLA in healthy donors. Vbeta (60) and Jbeta (13) primers were used in the PCR. Generated by immunoSEQ multiplex PCR, the TCRdb table keeps only in-frame clones and is missing some. Here the sample table reports some 150,000 clones. The specimen was PBMCs. Source of these receptors: a woman younger than 35 in good health and CMV-seropositive.

V gene TRBV9 combines with J gene TRBJ2-3, with 10 bases lining up with TRBD2. V lost 4 bases and J lost 5; bases outside the gene matches: 7. The germline V gene encodes CDR1 SGDLS and CDR2 YYNGEE. The CDR3 totals 15 residues. CDR3 nucleotide sequence: TGTGCCAGCAGCCTCCTAGCGGGGGCCCTAGATACGCAGTATTTT. This gives the protein CASSLLAGALDTQYF.

The V gene is TRBV10-3, the J gene TRBJ2-7; D might be TRBD1 (6 bases). This CDR3 has 13 residues. The V and J ends lost 4 bases and 3 bases respectively, with 10 bases between them. CDR1 and CDR2 from the germline V gene are ENHRY and SYGVKD. The CDR3 DNA sequence: TGTGCCATCAGTGTTACAGGGAACTACGAGCAGTACTTC. It specifies CAISVTGNYEQYF.

The rearrangement uses TRBV4-2 and TRBJ2-1, with TRBD2 matching 7 bases. CDR1 and CDR2 from the germline V gene are LGHNA and YNFKEQ. CDR3 size: 17 residues. Germline trimming cut 3 bases from V and 2 bases from J; bases unmatched to any gene: 10. CDR3 DNA: TGTGCCAGCAGCCAGGCGTACTGGGACTACACCTACAATGAGCAGTTCTTC. This encodes CASSQAYWDYTYNEQFF.

The chain combines TRBV5-5 with TRBJ1-4; D possibly corresponds to TRBD1 (5 bases). CDR1 is SGHKS, CDR2 YYEKEE, per germline (reference sequence). Trimming took off 7 bases at V and 0 bases at J, with 16 bases between the two ends. The CDR3 contains 16 residues. The CDR3 DNA reads TGTGCCAGCCGGAGGGGCCCCGACTCAACTAATGAAAAACTGTTTTTT. It is translated as CASRRGPDSTNEKLFF.

The chain employs TRBV9 and TRBJ2-7; 9 bases agree with TRBD2. Unmatched junction bases numbered 5, after V lost 1 base and J lost 3 bases. CDR1 SGDLS and CDR2 YYNGEE come from the germline V gene. The CDR3 covers 15 residues. The CDR3 coding sequence is TGTGCCAGCAGCGTAAGTGCTAGCGGGGTCTACGAGCAGTACTTC. This encodes CASSVSASGVYEQYF. The full variable domain, in which reference TRBV9 and TRBJ2-7 provide the parts outside the CDR3, is DSGVTQTPKHLITATGQRVTLRCSPRSGDLSVYWYQQSLDQGLQFLIQYYNGEERAKGNILERFSAQQFPDLHSELNLSSLELGDSALYFCASSVSASGVYEQYFGPGTRLTVT.

This chain uses TRBV5-1 with TRBJ2-2; 10 bases match TRBD2. Germline lookup yields CDR1 SGHRS and CDR2 YFSETQ. The J segment lost 5 bases and the V segment lost 0 bases, leaving 1 base of the junction unmatched. The CDR3 totals 15 residues. The CDR3 region is CASSLEAGGTGELFF. The DNA for the CDR3 is TGCGCCAGCAGCTTGGAAGCGGGGGGGACCGGGGAGCTGTTTTTT.

The chain couples TRBV19 to TRBJ1-2; possibly TRBD1 for D (6 bases). The V end was cut by 5 bases, the J end by 5 bases, with 12 bases between. Per germline, CDR1 LNHDA and CDR2 SQIVND (reference sequence). The CDR3 loop spans 13 amino acids. CDR3 sequence reads: CASSDLQGYGYTF. CDR3 DNA: TGTGCCAGTAGTGACCTACAGGGTTATGGCTACACCTTC. Complete variable domain (other parts from reference TRBV19 and TRBJ1-2): DGGITQSPKYLFRKEGQNVTLSCEQNLNHDAMYWYRQDPGQGLRLIYYSQIVNDFQKGDIAEGYSVSREKKESFPLTVTSAQKNPTAFYLCASSDLQGYGYTFGSGTRLTVV.

The chain joins TRBV4-2 to TRBJ2-3, with TRBD2 matching 13 bases. The germline gives CDR1 LGHNA, CDR2 YNFKEQ. The CDR3 sequence is 18 residues long. Trimming cost V 0 bases and J 0 bases; bases outside gene matches: 3. In DNA form, the CDR3 reads TGTGCCAGCAGCCAAGATGGGACTAGCGGGACCAGCACAGATACGCAGTATTTT. Translation: CASSQDGTSGTSTDTQYF.

The rearrangement links TRBV5-5 to TRBJ2-3; no definite D call. The CDR3 contains 14 residues. Germline V CDR1 and CDR2: SGHKS, YYEKEE (reference sequence). V lost 0 bases to trimming and J lost 2 bases, with 7 bases between them. The CDR3 DNA sequence: TGTGCCAGCAGCTTGGAATTCCACACAGATACGCAGTATTTT. It codes for CASSLEFHTDTQYF.

The V call is TRBV10-3, the J call TRBJ1-2; 11 bases match TRBD1. This CDR3 spans 15 amino acids. Germline V gene lookup returns CDR1 ENHRY and CDR2 SYGVKD. V lost 10 bases to trimming and J lost 4 bases; unmatched junction nucleotides: 11. As DNA, the CDR3 is TGTGCCACCTTAACCGGGACAGGGGGACTCTATGGCTACACCTTC. This gives the protein CATLTGTGGLYGYTF.

The chain joins TRBV19 to TRBJ2-1; 13 bases match TRBD2. Germline loops: CDR1 LNHDA, CDR2 SQIVND (reference sequence). Trimming removed 5 bases from V and 12 bases from J; junction bases left unmatched: 10. CDR3 length: 15 residues. The CDR3 here is CASSLGLAGSRRQFF. CDR3 coding DNA: TGTGCCAGTAGTCTGGGACTAGCGGGGTCTCGGCGGCAGTTCTTC.

The chain has TRBV18 and TRBJ2-1, with a weak D call TRBD1 (6 bases). The CDR3 length is 16 residues. Trimming took 5 bases from V and 5 from J, leaving 19 bases between them. The germline gives CDR1 KGHSH, CDR2 LQKENI. DNA for the CDR3: TGTGCCAGCTCATTATCCCGACGGACAGCCAACAATGAGCAGTTCTTC. Protein sequence: CASSLSRRTANNEQFF.

This chain uses TRBV7-8 with TRBJ2-1; D possibly corresponds to TRBD2 (5 bases). In germline, CDR1 is SGHVS, CDR2 FQNEAQ. V shed 5 bases and J shed 6 bases, with 23 bases lying between them. This CDR3 is built from 17 residues. Here the CDR3 reads CASSPLTFGILLNEQFF. CDR3 nucleotide sequence: TGTGCCAGCAGCCCCTTGACGTTCGGGATTCTACTCAATGAGCAGTTCTTC. Drawing the rest from reference TRBV7-8 and TRBJ2-1, the complete variable domain is GAGVSQSPRYKVAKRGQDVALRCDPISGHVSLFWYQQALGQGPEFLTYFQNEAQLDKSGLPSDRFFAERPEGSVSTLKIQRTQQEDSAVYLCASSPLTFGILLNEQFFGPGTRLTVL.

This sequence joins TRBV27 and TRBJ1-6; D is undetermined. This CDR3 comprises 12 residues. Germline CDR1 and CDR2: MNHEY and SMNVEV (reference sequence). Trimming took off 0 bases at V and 11 bases at J, with 5 bases between the two ends. CDR3 region: CASSLSRAPLHF. Here the CDR3 DNA reads TGTGCCAGCAGTTTATCGAGGGCACCCCTCCACTTT.

This rearrangement joins TRBV28 to TRBJ2-7, with a weak D call TRBD1 (5 bases). CDR1 is MDHEN, CDR2 SYDVKM, per germline. Between the trimmed V and J ends, which lost 6 bases and 0 bases, there was a span of 12 bases. CDR3 length: 14 amino acids. CDR3 loop: CASRLGQGSYEQYF. CDR3 coding DNA: TGTGCCAGCAGACTGGGGCAGGGCTCCTACGAGCAGTACTTC. Full variable domain (outside the CDR3, taken from reference TRBV28 and TRBJ2-7): DVKVTQSSRYLVKRTGEKVFLECVQDMDHENMFWYRQDPGLGLRLIYFSYDVKMKEKGDIPEGYSVSREKKERFSLILESASTNQTSMYLCASRLGQGSYEQYFGPGTRLTVT.

This chain uses TRBV6-1 with TRBJ1-5; D unresolved. The CDR3 spans 12 residues. Trimming pared 7 bases from V and 3 bases from J, leaving 7 bases between. Germline V gives CDR1 MNHNS, CDR2 SASEGT. In DNA, the CDR3 is TGTGCCAGCACAGGATACAATCAGCCCCAGCATTTT. This gives the protein CASTGYNQPQHF.

The rearrangement uses TRBV5-5 and TRBJ1-5; maybe TRBD1 (5 bases). V was trimmed by 4 bases and J by 11 bases, leaving 19 bases between them. The germline CDR1 and CDR2 sequences are SGHKS and YYEKEE (reference sequence). The CDR3 extends over 14 amino acids. The chain's CDR3 is CASSPGGDGGAQHF. Written as DNA, the CDR3 is TGTGCCAGCAGCCCGGGTGGGGACGGCGGGGCCCAGCATTTT.

The V gene is TRBV4-3, the J gene TRBJ2-5; 8 nucleotides agree with TRBD2. Germline assignment: CDR1 LGHNA and CDR2 YSLEER. The CDR3 runs to 16 residues. Trimming removed 1 base from V and 4 bases from J; junction bases left unmatched: 8. CDR3 residues: CASSQGTAGGPETQYF. DNA for the CDR3: TGCGCCAGCAGCCAAGGAACGGCGGGGGGTCCAGAGACCCAGTACTTC.

V usage is TRBV11-3 and J usage is TRBJ2-1; 10 nucleotides align to TRBD1. Germline CDR1 and CDR2: SGHNT and YENEEA. Losses at the gene ends were 1 base for V and 2 bases for J; bases not matched to a gene: 5. This CDR3 spans 17 amino acids. Written as DNA, the CDR3 is TGTGCCAGCAGCTTAGGACGGGACAGGGGAACCTACAATGAGCAGTTCTTC. Translation: CASSLGRDRGTYNEQFF.

V and J are TRBV4-1 and TRBJ2-7; a weak D match, TRBD1 (6 bases). CDR1 is MGHRA, CDR2 YSYEKL, per germline. The ends were cut back, 1 base at V and 1 base at J, with 11 bases in the middle. This CDR3 contains 15 residues. This CDR3 is CASSQVGDISYEQYF. CDR3 DNA: TGCGCCAGCAGCCAAGTAGGGGACATATCCTACGAGCAGTACTTC.

The rearrangement uses TRBV7-2 and TRBJ2-2; D might be TRBD1 (5 bases). This CDR3 has 17 amino acids. Germline loops: CDR1 SGHTA, CDR2 FQGNSA. V was clipped by 1 base and J by 4 bases, with 16 bases between them. This chain's CDR3 is CASSLDRSGSSTGELFF. The CDR3 bases are TGTGCCAGCAGCTTAGACAGGTCCGGGTCTAGCACCGGGGAGCTGTTTTTT.

This rearrangement joins TRBV7-2 to TRBJ1-5; tentative D call: TRBD1 (6 bases). CDR1 and CDR2 from the germline V gene are SGHTA and FQGNSA. The CDR3 runs 16 residues. V was pared by 3 bases and J by 2 bases, with 14 bases between. DNA of the CDR3: TGTGCCAGCAGCTTGATGGGGGCGAGTGGCAATCAGCCCCAGCATTTT. Translation gives CASSLMGASGNQPQHF.

The chain is built from TRBV4-2 and TRBJ2-7; tentative D call: TRBD2 (5 bases). Germline lookup yields CDR1 LGHNA and CDR2 YNFKEQ. Trimming cost V 0 bases and J 7 bases, with 19 bases left between them. The CDR3 has 16 residues. The CDR3 DNA sequence: TGTGCCAGCAGCCAAGAGGGCAGTGTGGGGAGTTGGGAGCAGTACTTC. Translating gives CASSQEGSVGSWEQYF.

CDR3 residues: CSVEVTRDRNTYEQYF. The CDR3 nucleotides are TGCAGCGTTGAGGTGACCCGGGACAGGAACACCTACGAGCAGTACTTC. The chain employs TRBV29-1 and TRBJ2-5; 8 bases line up with TRBD1. The J call may be wrong; the DNA end is better matched by TRBJ2-7. CDR1 is SQVTM, CDR2 ANQGSEA, per germline. The CDR3 has 16 residues.

The genes are TRBV18 and TRBJ2-2, with D perhaps TRBD2 (6 bases). The germline V gene has CDR1 KGHSH and CDR2 LQKENI. CDR3 length: 16 amino acids. V lost 5 bases and J lost 2, with 15 bases in between. The CDR3 protein is CASSSREDLNTGELFF. CDR3 DNA sequence: TGTGCCAGCTCATCAAGGGAGGATCTTAACACCGGGGAGCTGTTTTTT.

The genes are TRBV4-2 and TRBJ2-3; 9 bases agree with TRBD2. CDR1 LGHNA and CDR2 YNFKEQ come from the germline V gene. V lost 5 bases to trimming and J lost 5 bases; unmatched junction nucleotides: 11. The CDR3 is made up of 16 amino acids. In DNA, the CDR3 is TGTGCCAGCAGCTCCGCTGCGGGGGGGCTTGAAGATACGCAGTATTTT. Translation gives CASSSAAGGLEDTQYF.

This chain links TRBV11-1 with TRBJ2-2, with 7 nucleotides matching TRBD2. V trimming: 5 bases; J trimming: 6 bases; junction bases outside the gene matches: 6. Per the germline V gene, CDR1 is SGHAT and CDR2 is FQDESV (reference sequence). The CDR3 is made up of 14 amino acids. Here the CDR3 reads CASSRSRESGELFF. In DNA form, the CDR3 reads TGTGCCAGCAGCCGCTCGCGGGAGTCCGGGGAGCTGTTTTTT.